This T cell receptor beta chain was retrieved from a study of spatial heterogeneity in lung cancer. TCR cDNA molecules were tagged individually, and each one carried a unique molecular identifier. In TCRdb, the 5' RACE reads were re-called with MiXCR into one record per CDR3 protein. This table holds approximately 2,000 distinct CDR3 sequences, approximately 0.99% found once. This clonotype rates as medium-sized. What it binds is unknown. Germline CDR1 SQVTM, CDR2 ANQGSEA. The CDR3 extends over 14 amino acids. With 1 base clipped from V and 8 bases from J, the junction kept 6 bases outside the gene matches. Study results and limitations: Counts that tracked tumor mutation counts were those of expanded intratumoral alpha and beta TCRs.

Documented time point: sample taken at primary tumor resection. A total of 72 untreated early-stage non-small cell lung cancer patients served as donors. The sequence derives from a male donor with early-stage non-small cell lung cancer. The chain links TRBV29-1 to TRBJ2-1, with 9 bases identical to TRBD1. This specimen was lung tumor tissue, taken at surgery. CDR3 loop: CSVEGTGDRDEQFF. CDR3 coding DNA: TGCAGCGTTGAAGGGACAGGGGACCGGGATGAGCAGTTCTTC.